The sequence of this TCR beta chain was determined in a study of CD8 T cells in Susac syndrome. Germline V gives CDR1 SGHTA, CDR2 FQGNSA. Trimming removed 0 bases from V and 0 bases from J, with 12 bases in between. The CDR3 sequence is 17 residues long. Random hexamers served to reverse transcribe roughly 0.45 to 1 ug RNA. TCRdb ran MiXCR on the immunoSEQ multiplex PCR reads and lists one entry per CDR3 protein. The sample yields roughly 80,000 distinct CDR3 sequences, approximately 93% seen once. Patients with Susac syndrome showed fulfilment of recently defined diagnostic criteria for definite or probable disease.

The sample taken for sequencing was CD8+ T cells from PBMCs. This sequence joins TRBV7-2 and TRBJ1-3; D not resolved. The sequence derives from a human donor with Susac syndrome. In nucleotides, the CDR3 is TGTGCCAGCAGCTTAGCGGGTGAGGGTAGCTCTGGAAACACCATATATTTT. This translates into CASSLAGEGSSGNTIYF.